This T cell receptor (beta chain) was sequenced during a study of blood T cell repertoires in COVID-19. Across the study: Sites in the United States, Italy and Spain provided acute and convalescent COVID-19 samples.

Trimming took 5 bases from V and 1 from J; bases not matched to a gene: 10. Looked up from germline, CDR1 is SGHTA and CDR2 is FQGTGA. This CDR3 is 16 amino acids long. The participants were between roughly 18 and 100 years old and came from about two dozen US areas. Recovered status in Cohort 3 required two negative PCRs, clearance, or symptom resolution. The protocol was immunoSEQ multiplex PCR, while the TCRdb copy is restricted to in-frame clones and leaves out a portion. The sample lists 95,000 to 150,000 clones; over 80% were seen once. This TCR derives from a woman aged 25 to 39 who had recovered from COVID-19. Sequencing was carried out using PBMCs or T cells enriched from blood (not recorded which). The V and J genes are TRBV7-3 and TRBJ1-1, with 7 bases that match TRBD1. In DNA form, the CDR3 reads TGTGCCAGCAGCCCCGGTAGGGACAGTGGGAACACTGAAGCTTTCTTT. It yields the protein CASSPGRDSGNTEAFF.